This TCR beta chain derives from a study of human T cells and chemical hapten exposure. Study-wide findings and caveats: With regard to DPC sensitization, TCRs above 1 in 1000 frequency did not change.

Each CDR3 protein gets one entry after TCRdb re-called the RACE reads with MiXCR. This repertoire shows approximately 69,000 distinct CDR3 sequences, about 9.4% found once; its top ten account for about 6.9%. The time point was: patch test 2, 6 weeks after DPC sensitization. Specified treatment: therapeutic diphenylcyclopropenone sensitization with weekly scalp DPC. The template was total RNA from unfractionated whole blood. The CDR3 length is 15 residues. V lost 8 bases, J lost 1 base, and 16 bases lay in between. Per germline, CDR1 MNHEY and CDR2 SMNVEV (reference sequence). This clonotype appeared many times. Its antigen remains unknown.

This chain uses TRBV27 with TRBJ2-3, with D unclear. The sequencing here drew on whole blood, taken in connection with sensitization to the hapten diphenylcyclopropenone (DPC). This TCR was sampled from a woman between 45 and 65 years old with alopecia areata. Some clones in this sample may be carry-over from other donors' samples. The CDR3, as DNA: TGTGCCAGCTGCTTCTTAAAGGCGGGCACAGATACGCAGTATTTT. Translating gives CASCFLKAGTDTQYF.